This record looks at one T cell receptor beta chain sequence and its context. Antigen: not known. The sample is drawn from a study of graft-versus-host responses after intestinal transplantation. Trimming cost V 4 bases and J 5 bases; bases outside gene matches: 1. Looked up from germline, CDR1 is SGHRS and CDR2 is YFSETQ. The CDR3 runs 12 residues. Measured with immunoSEQ multiplex PCR; TCRdb has only the in-frame clones, and not every one. The sample holds fewer than 85,000 clones, around 82% seen once. The TCR comes from a human donor who was the organ donor for an intestinal transplant. The material sequenced was unstimulated CD4+ T cells sorted from spleen or lymph node cells, taken before transplant. The chain couples TRBV5-1 to TRBJ2-5; 8 bases are shared with TRBD2. The CDR3, as DNA: TGCGCCAGCAGCGTAGCGGGGGAGACCCAGTACTTC. Translated: CASSVAGETQYF.